Listed here are 25 T cell receptor beta chains from one sample, sequenced in a study of ipilimumab plus nivolumab after autologous stem cell transplantation. TCRdb's table, derived via immunoSEQ multiplex PCR, lists solely in-frame clones and lacks some. The table records about 17,000 clones, about 77% of them present only once. The source was PBMCs, collected in a trial of ipilimumab plus nivolumab as post-transplant consolidation. The receptors stem from a male donor with diffuse large B-cell lymphoma.

In its sample, this clone was seen once. The CDR3 DNA sequence: TGTGCCAGCAGCTTAGGCGAATGGACAGGGGCAGCAGATACGCAGTATTTT. This encodes CASSLGEWTGAADTQYF. The chain uses TRBV11-2 and TRBJ2-3; the match to TRBD1 covers 9 bases. V shed 1 base, J shed 4 bases, and the junction held 9 bases outside the gene matches. Germline loops: CDR1 SGHAT, CDR2 FQNNGV. The CDR3 spans 17 residues.

This chain uses TRBV2 with TRBJ2-7; no definite D call. This CDR3 comprises 15 residues. V was trimmed by 6 bases and J by 2 bases, leaving 17 bases between them. Germline V gene sequence: CDR1 SNHLY, CDR2 FYNNEI. The CDR3 protein is CASSAFPLPTYEQYF. The CDR3 nucleotides are TGTGCCAGCAGCGCGTTCCCTCTACCAACCTACGAGCAGTACTTC. Full variable domain (rest looked up from reference TRBV2 and TRBJ2-7): EPEVTQTPSHQVTQMGQEVILRCVPISNHLYFYWYRQILGQKVEFLVSFYNNEISEKSEIFDDQFSVERPDGSNFTLKIRSTKLEDSAMYFCASSAFPLPTYEQYFGPGTRLTVT.

The chain carries TRBV6-5 and TRBJ1-6; no definite D call. Deletions cut 6 bases from V and 6 bases from J, with 9 bases between. Looked up from germline, CDR1 is MNHEY and CDR2 is SVGAGI. This CDR3 comprises 13 residues. The CDR3 DNA is TGTGCCAGCAGATTCGACGGTAATTCACCCCTCCACTTT. Amino acids: CASRFDGNSPLHF.

Here the CDR3 reads CASSNTGTRYEQYF. CDR3 DNA sequence: TGTGCCAGCAGCAATACCGGGACACGATACGAGCAGTACTTC. J is TRBJ2-7 and V is TRBV5-6; perhaps TRBD1 as D (6 bases). Germline V gives CDR1 SGHDT, CDR2 YYEEEE. V was shortened by 4 bases and J by 4 bases, with 15 bases between the two germline ends. This CDR3 has 14 amino acids. The full variable domain, rest sourced from reference TRBV5-6 and TRBJ2-7, is DAGVTQSPTHLIKTRGQQVTLRCSPKSGHDTVSWYQQALGQGPQFIFQYYEEEERQRGNFPDRFSGHQFPNYSSELNVNALLLGDSALYLCASSNTGTRYEQYFGPGTRLTVT.

CDR3: CASSPSGLGEQFF. Written as DNA, the CDR3 is TGTGCCAGCAGTCCCTCCGGGCTCGGTGAGCAGTTCTTC. V is TRBV27 and J is TRBJ2-1; D call uncertain. This CDR3 comprises 13 residues. Trimming removed 5 bases at V and 9 bases at J, with 14 bases between. Germline CDR1 and CDR2: MNHEY and SMNVEV (reference sequence).

V gene TRBV5-1 combines with J gene TRBJ2-7, with 7 nucleotides matching TRBD1. Germline lookup yields CDR1 SGHRS and CDR2 YFSETQ. The CDR3 extends over 15 amino acids. Trimming took 4 bases from V and 0 from J; bases not matched to a gene: 7. The CDR3 nucleotides are TGCGCCAGCAGCCGAACGGGACAGACCTCCTACGAGCAGTACTTC. As protein: CASSRTGQTSYEQYF.

The chain employs TRBV27 and TRBJ1-2; D not resolved. Germline V gene data show CDR1 as MNHEY and CDR2 as SMNVEV (reference sequence). The CDR3 has 12 amino acids. V was trimmed by 2 bases and J by 5 bases, leaving 6 bases between them. CDR3 DNA sequence: TGTGCCAGCAGTTTACAAGGGTATGGCTACACCTTC. Translation: CASSLQGYGYTF.

This clone has just one count. The chain is built from TRBV18 and TRBJ2-5, with a tentative D call TRBD2 (6 bases). Germline loops: CDR1 KGHSH, CDR2 LQKENI. This CDR3 region has 13 residues. V was shortened by 1 base and J by 3 bases, with 6 bases between the two germline ends. Here the CDR3 reads CASSPRGEETQYF. Here the CDR3 DNA reads TGTGCCAGCTCACCACGGGGGGAAGAGACCCAGTACTTC.

This clone was detected only a few times. Other DNA sequences within the sample encode an identical CDR3. CDR3: CASSLDDYEQYF. The CDR3 region has the DNA TGCGCCAGCAGCTTGGATGACTACGAGCAGTACTTC. V is TRBV5-1 and J is TRBJ2-7; no clear D gene. CDR3 length: 12 residues. Germline V gives CDR1 SGHRS, CDR2 YFSETQ. V shed 0 bases and J shed 3 bases, with 4 bases lying between them.

This clone was counted between two and nine times. The chain uses TRBV15 and TRBJ1-2; D is ambiguous. Germline V gene sequence: CDR1 LNHNV, CDR2 YYDKDF (reference sequence). CDR3 length: 12 amino acids. Trimming took off 8 bases at V and 0 bases at J, with 7 bases between the two ends. CDR3 protein: CATSGANYGYTF. CDR3 in DNA: TGTGCCACCTCGGGAGCTAACTATGGCTACACCTTC.

Details on this clone: The junction departs from germline at one end; a sequencing error may be responsible. J is TRBJ2-7 and V is TRBV11-2; D is ambiguous. Germline values: CDR1 SGHAT, CDR2 FQNNGV. The CDR3 is 12 residues long. CDR3 sequence reads: CASGLESPEQYF. The CDR3 DNA reads as TGTGCCAGCGGCTTAGAAAGTCCCGAGCAGTACTTC.

The chain couples TRBV18 to TRBJ2-7, with 9 bases fitting TRBD1. The CDR3 totals 15 residues. The germline V gene has CDR1 KGHSH and CDR2 LQKENI. Unmatched junction bases numbered 4, after V lost 3 bases and J lost 1 base. CDR3 amino acids: CASSPRTGDSYEQYF. The CDR3 DNA follows: TGTGCCAGCTCACCGAGGACAGGGGATTCCTACGAGCAGTACTTC. Using reference TRBV18 and TRBJ2-7 for the parts outside the CDR3, the full variable domain is NAGVMQNPRHLVRRRGQEARLRCSPMKGHSHVYWYRQLPEEGLKFMVYLQKENIIDESGMPKERFSAEFPKEGPSILRIQQVVRGDSAAYFCASSPRTGDSYEQYFGPGTRLTVT.

This clone was observed a single time. The chain has TRBV5-1 and TRBJ1-6; the match to TRBD1 covers 7 bases. The CDR3 totals 15 residues. Losses at the gene ends were 4 bases for V and 7 bases for J; bases not matched to a gene: 8. Looked up from germline, CDR1 is SGHRS and CDR2 is YFSETQ. The CDR3 reads CASSLGGTENSPLHF. CDR3 in DNA: TGCGCCAGCAGCCTGGGGGGGACAGAGAATTCACCCCTCCACTTT.

The V and J genes are TRBV5-1 and TRBJ1-6; D is ambiguous. The CDR3 is 15 amino acids. The ends were cut back, 0 bases at V and 4 bases at J, with 8 bases in the middle. Germline CDR1 SGHRS, CDR2 YFSETQ. CDR3 sequence: CASSLAPLYNSPLHF. CDR3 in DNA: TGCGCCAGCAGCTTGGCTCCCCTTTATAATTCACCCCTCCACTTT.

The gene calls are TRBV6-5 and TRBJ2-3, with 10 bases that match TRBD2. Losses at the gene ends were 5 bases for V and 9 bases for J; bases not matched to a gene: 11. The CDR3 has 15 amino acids. Germline assignment: CDR1 MNHEY and CDR2 SVGAGI. For the CDR3, the DNA is TGTGCCAGCAGTCCTAGCGGGGGCGCTGGGGGGACGCAGTATTTT. This sequence encodes CASSPSGGAGGTQYF.

The chain has TRBV6-5 and TRBJ2-7; D ambiguous. The CDR3 extends over 14 amino acids. The germline V gene encodes CDR1 MNHEY and CDR2 SVGAGI. Trimming cost V 9 bases and J 2 bases, with 17 bases left between them. The CDR3 bases are TGTGCCAGACCCCAAACAAGAGGAACCTACGAGCAGTACTTC. Its protein is CARPQTRGTYEQYF.

The J gene is TRBJ2-5, the V gene TRBV4-1, with 14 bases lining up with TRBD2. This CDR3 is 16 amino acids long. The germline V gene encodes CDR1 MGHRA and CDR2 YSYEKL. Losses at the gene ends were 4 bases for V and 2 bases for J; bases not matched to a gene: 3. The DNA of the CDR3 is TGCGCCAGCAGCCTCCGACTAGCGGGGGGGCAAGAGACCCAGTACTTC. This encodes CASSLRLAGGQETQYF.

The V call is TRBV5-1, the J call TRBJ2-3, with a weak D call TRBD2 (5 bases). The CDR3 has 14 residues. With 0 bases removed from V and 4 bases from J, the gap between germline ends came to 9 bases. Germline CDR1 reads SGHRS; CDR2 reads YFSETQ. The chain's CDR3 is CASSLGGVADTQYF. The CDR3 region has the DNA TGCGCCAGCAGCTTGGGGGGAGTGGCAGATACGCAGTATTTT. Full variable domain (remainder filled in from reference TRBV5-1 and TRBJ2-3): KAGVTQTPRYLIKTRGQQVTLSCSPISGHRSVSWYQQTPGQGLQFLFEYFSETQRNKGNFPGRFSGRQFSNSRSEMNVSTLELGDSALYLCASSLGGVADTQYFGPGTRLTVL.

This clone was seen once. The gene calls are TRBV30 and TRBJ2-4, with D perhaps matching TRBD2 (5 bases). Trimming left V 1 base short and J 3 bases short, with 10 bases between. Germline-derived CDR1 and CDR2 are GTSNPN and SVGIG (reference sequence). This CDR3 comprises 14 residues. The CDR3 protein is CAWSGRRGKNIQYF. CDR3 bases: TGTGCCTGGAGTGGGCGTCGGGGCAAAAACATTCAGTACTTC.

The chain carries TRBV10-3 and TRBJ2-7; 10 bases are a match to TRBD1. The V gene end was trimmed by 4 bases and the J gene end by 4 bases; junction bases not matched to a gene: 1. The CDR3 covers 13 residues. Germline V gives CDR1 ENHRY, CDR2 SYGVKD. The CDR3 is CAISGTGGYEQYF. The CDR3 DNA sequence: TGTGCCATCAGTGGGACAGGGGGGTACGAGCAGTACTTC.

This rearrangement joins TRBV13 to TRBJ2-7; the D is unclear. The CDR3 has 10 residues. The ends were cut back, 5 bases at V and 9 bases at J, with 8 bases in the middle. CDR1 PRHDT and CDR2 FYEKMQ come from the germline V gene (reference sequence). CDR3 bases: TGTGCCAGCAGCCCCCGGGCGCAGTACTTC. Its protein is CASSPRAQYF.

The genes are TRBV4-1 and TRBJ2-7, with D possibly being TRBD2 (6 bases). Germline V lookup: CDR1 MGHRA, CDR2 YSYEKL. V was clipped by 4 bases and J by 1 base, with 11 bases between them. This CDR3 has 14 residues. The CDR3 DNA follows: TGCGCCAGCAGCCTCGAGGCGGGATCCTACGAGCAGTACTTC. Amino acid sequence: CASSLEAGSYEQYF.

This clone was seen a single time. The DNA for the CDR3 is TGTGCCAGCAGCTCGCCGGGACTAGCGGGGGGGAGCCAAGAGACCCAGTACTTC. Translated, it gives CASSSPGLAGGSQETQYF. This chain uses TRBV7-9 with TRBJ2-5, with 16 bases that match TRBD2. Germline V gene lookup returns CDR1 SEHNR and CDR2 FQNEAQ (reference sequence). The junction had 6 bases not matched to a gene; V was cut back by 4 bases and J by 1 base. CDR3 length: 18 amino acids.

The chain carries TRBV21-1 and TRBJ1-1. TRBV21-1 is an annotated pseudogene. The CDR3 has 10 amino acids. Here the CDR3 reads CASSKFGAFF. The DNA for the CDR3 is TGTGCCAGCAGCAAGTTCGGAGCTTTCTTT.

The chain carries TRBV18 and TRBJ1-6; no clear D gene. The CDR3 length is 14 residues. Germline CDR1 and CDR2: KGHSH and LQKENI. Trimming took 2 bases from V and 7 from J, leaving 9 bases between them. The CDR3 is CASSPENRNSPLHF. For the CDR3, the DNA is TGTGCCAGCTCACCAGAAAACCGGAATTCACCCCTCCACTTT.